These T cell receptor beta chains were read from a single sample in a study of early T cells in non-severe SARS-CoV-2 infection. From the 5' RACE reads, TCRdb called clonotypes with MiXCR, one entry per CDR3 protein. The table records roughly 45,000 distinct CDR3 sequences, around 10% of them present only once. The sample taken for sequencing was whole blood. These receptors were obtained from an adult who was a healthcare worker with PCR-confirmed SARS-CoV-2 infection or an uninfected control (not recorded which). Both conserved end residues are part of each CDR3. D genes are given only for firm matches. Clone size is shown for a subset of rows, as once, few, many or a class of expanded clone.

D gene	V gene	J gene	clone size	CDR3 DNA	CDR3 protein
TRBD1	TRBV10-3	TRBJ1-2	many	TGTGCCATCAGTGCGCGGGGACAGGGCTCCACCTATGGCTACACCTTC	CAISARGQGSTYGYTF
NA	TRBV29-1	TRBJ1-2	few	TGCAGCGTTGAAGATCAAGTGCGGTTGCCCCACACCTTC	CSVEDQVRLPHTF
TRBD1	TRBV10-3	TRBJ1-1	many	TGTGCCATCAGAGTCGGGGCCGGGACAGAGGCTTTCTTT	CAIRVGAGTEAFF
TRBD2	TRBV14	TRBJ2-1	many	TGTGCCAGCAGCCAAGTAAGCGGGAGGACCTACAATGAGCAGTTCTTC	CASSQVSGRTYNEQFF
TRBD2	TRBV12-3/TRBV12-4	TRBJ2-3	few	TGTGCCAGCAGTAGTCCGGGACTAGCGGGAGATAAGAGTGGAGATACGCAGTATTTT	CASSSPGLAGDKSGDTQYF
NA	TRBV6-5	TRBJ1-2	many	TGTGCCAGCATCGGAAGGGGCAGGCGTGGCTACACCTTC	CASIGRGRRGYTF
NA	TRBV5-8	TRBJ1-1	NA	TGTGCCAGCAGGGGACAATTTGAAGCTTTCTTT	CASRGQFEAFF
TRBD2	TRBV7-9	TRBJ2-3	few	TGTGCCAGCAGCTCGGGACTAGAAGTAGATACGCAGTATTTT	CASSSGLEVDTQYF
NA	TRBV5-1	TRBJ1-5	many	TGCGCCAGCAGCTTGGGTGGACTGAGCAATCAGCCCCAGCATTTT	CASSLGGLSNQPQHF
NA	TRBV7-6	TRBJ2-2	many	TGTGCCAGCAGCTTAGTGGCGTCTTACCCCCAGACCGGGGAGCTGTTTTTT	CASSLVASYPQTGELFF
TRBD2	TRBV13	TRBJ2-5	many	TGTGCCAGCAGCTCCCGGACTAGCGGGCAAGAGACCCAGTACTTC	CASSSRTSGQETQYF
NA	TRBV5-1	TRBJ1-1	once	TGCGCCAGCAGCCCCGGCGGTATCTACACTGATGCTTTCTTT	CASSPGGIYTDAFF
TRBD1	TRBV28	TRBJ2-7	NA	TGTGCCAGCAGTTCCGGACAGGGACGCTACGAGCAGTACTTC	CASSSGQGRYEQYF
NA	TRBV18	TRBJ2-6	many	TGTGCCAGCTCACCGGCGGGGCGCTCTGGGGCCAACGTCCTGACTTTC	CASSPAGRSGANVLTF
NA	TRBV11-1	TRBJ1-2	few	TGTGCCAGCAGCCCGCCATTTGGGGGTCCTATGGAAGGCTACACCTTC	CASSPPFGGPMEGYTF
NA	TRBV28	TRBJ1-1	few	TGTGCCAGCAGCCTGTGGACAGTAAAGAACACTGAAGCTTTCTTT	CASSLWTVKNTEAFF
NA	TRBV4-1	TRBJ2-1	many	TGCGCCAGCAGCCGAATTTCGGACCCTCACGGGAATGAGCAGTTCTTC	CASSRISDPHGNEQFF
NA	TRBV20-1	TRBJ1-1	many	TGCAGTGCTGTAAAACAGATTGAAGCTTTCTTT	CSAVKQIEAFF
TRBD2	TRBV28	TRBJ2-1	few	TGTGCCAGTTGTCTAGCGGGAGAGAGGTACAATGAGCAGTTCTTC	CASCLAGERYNEQFF
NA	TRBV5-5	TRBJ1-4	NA	TGTGCCAGCAGCTTAGACAGGCTAGGCGGAAAACTGTTTTTT	CASSLDRLGGKLFF
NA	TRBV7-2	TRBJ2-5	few	TGTGCCAGCAGCCCCCGCCAGGGGGGGAGAGTCGAGACCCAGTACTTC	CASSPRQGGRVETQYF
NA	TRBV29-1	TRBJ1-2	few	TGCAGCGTTGAAGCGCCCCTCGGAGTCTACACCTTC	CSVEAPLGVYTF
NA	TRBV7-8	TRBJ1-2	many	TGTGCCAGCAGCCGGACAGAGCAAGGGGAGGGCTACACCTTC	CASSRTEQGEGYTF
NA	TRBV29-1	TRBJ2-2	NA	TGCAGCGTTGCGATGGACAGAACCGGGGAGCTGTTTTTT	CSVAMDRTGELFF
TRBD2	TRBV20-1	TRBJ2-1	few	TGCAGTGCTAGAGTGGCTAGCGGGAGCGGTGAGCAGTTCTTC	CSARVASGSGEQFF
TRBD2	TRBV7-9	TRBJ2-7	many	TGTGCCAGCAGCCACGACCTAGCGGGAGTCTACGAGCAGTACTTC	CASSHDLAGVYEQYF
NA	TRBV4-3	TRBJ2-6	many	TGCGCCAGCAGTAGGAGTCGCAACGTCCTGACTTTC	CASSRSRNVLTF
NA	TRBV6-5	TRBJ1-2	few	TGTGCCAGGGCACATCCTCCTTCGGGGGCGCCTAACTATGGCTACACCTTC	CARAHPPSGAPNYGYTF
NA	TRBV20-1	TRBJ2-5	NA	TGCAGTGCTAGAGCAAACTCCGGGGCGGGTATGAAGACCCAGTACTTC	CSARANSGAGMKTQYF
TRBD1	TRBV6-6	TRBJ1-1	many	TGTGCCAGCAATTCGGGTGTCAGGGGGATTCCACAGGGGAACACTGAAGCTTTCTTT	CASNSGVRGIPQGNTEAFF
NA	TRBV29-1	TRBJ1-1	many	TGCAGCGTTGAAGGTATTCCACAGGACGAGAGGGGAGCTTTCTTT	CSVEGIPQDERGAFF
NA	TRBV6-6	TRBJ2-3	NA	TGTGCCAGCAGCGCACCGTACACAGATACGCAGTATTTT	CASSAPYTDTQYF
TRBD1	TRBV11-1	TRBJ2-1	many	TGTGCCAGCAGCGAGGGACAGGGGCGGGTTAATGAGCAGTTCTTC	CASSEGQGRVNEQFF
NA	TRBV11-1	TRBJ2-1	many	TGTGCCAGCAGCAAACGTGGCCAACTTCCGTACAATGAGCAGTTCTTC	CASSKRGQLPYNEQFF
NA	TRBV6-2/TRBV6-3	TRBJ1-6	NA	TGTGCCAGCAGCTTGACAGCGATTAATTCACCCCTCCACTTT	CASSLTAINSPLHF
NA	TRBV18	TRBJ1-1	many	TGTGCCAGCTCACCTAACTTCGGACCCTCCCCTATAGCGAACACTGAAGCTTTCTTT	CASSPNFGPSPIANTEAFF
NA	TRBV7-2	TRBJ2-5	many	TGTGCCAGCAGCCCCGTAGGCACCCAAGAGACCCAGTACTTC	CASSPVGTQETQYF
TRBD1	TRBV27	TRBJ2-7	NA	TGTGCCAGCAGTCCCCTCGACAGGGGCTACGAGCAGTACTTC	CASSPLDRGYEQYF
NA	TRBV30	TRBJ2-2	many	TGTGCCTGGAGTGGGATCCGGACGGCGAACACCGGGGAGCTGTTTTTT	CAWSGIRTANTGELFF
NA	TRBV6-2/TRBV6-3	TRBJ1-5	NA	TGTGCCAGCAGTTACCGGGACTGGGCTAATCAGCCCCAGCATTTT	CASSYRDWANQPQHF
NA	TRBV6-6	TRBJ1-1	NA	TGTGCCAGCACCCCCCGGCAGGGGAACACTGAAGCTTTCTTT	CASTPRQGNTEAFF